This is a list of T cell receptor beta chains from one sample in a study of cytomegalovirus exposure and HLA in healthy donors. Method: immunoSEQ multiplex PCR; TCRdb's copy keeps in-frame clones and lacks some. Of roughly 190,000 clones listed, approximately 80% were seen once; the top ten hold roughly 15%. Sequencing input: PBMCs. These receptors all stem from a woman in her twenties or thirties in good health and CMV-seropositive. The CDR3 runs from the conserved cysteine through the conserved F or W. Each record gives: clone size, V gene, CDR3 length, D gene, J gene, CDR3 DNA, CDR3 protein. A D gene is named only where the DNA matches it firmly. The size entry is marked missing in some rows and otherwise reads once, few, many or a size class.

>once|TRBV15|16|-|TRBJ2-7
TGTGCCACCAGCACCCCCGGCGGGGCAGGGGGCTACGAGCAGTACTTC
CATSTPGGAGGYEQYF
>-|TRBV6-5|13|TRBD2|TRBJ2-2
TGTGCCAGCAAGCGGGGGGTGACCGGGGAGCTGTTTTTT
CASKRGVTGELFF
>-|TRBV5-4|14|TRBD1|TRBJ2-7
TGTGCCAGCAGCGCGGACAGGGGCTCCTACGAGCAGTACTTC
CASSADRGSYEQYF
>once|TRBV7-2|14|TRBD1|TRBJ1-1
TGTGCCAGCAGCCCGGGACAGGGTCAGACTGAAGCTTTCTTT
CASSPGQGQTEAFF
>once|TRBV2|20|TRBD2|TRBJ2-1
TGTGCTTTGCAGGGGGCAAGTAGCGGGGGGTTTTTTAGCTCCTACAATGAGCAGTTCTTC
CALQGASSGGFFSSYNEQFF
>once|TRBV5-1|15|-|TRBJ2-3
TGCGCCAGCAGCTTGGAAGGGGGAGTGAGTGGTACGCAGTATTTT
CASSLEGGVSGTQYF
>-|TRBV27|14|-|TRBJ2-7
TGTGCCAGCAGTTTAGAGCGGGGACACTACGAGCAGTACTTC
CASSLERGHYEQYF
>-|TRBV7-6|13|-|TRBJ1-1
TGTGCCAGCAGCTTAGTACAGGGCCCTGAAGCTTTCTTT
CASSLVQGPEAFF
>once|TRBV25-1|13|-|TRBJ2-7
TGTGCCAGCAGTGAATTCCGGACAGTTCGGCAGTACTTC
CASSEFRTVRQYF
>once|TRBV6-8|16|TRBD1|TRBJ1-5
TGTGCCAGCAGTTTCCCGACAGGGGCGCGCAATCAGCCCCAGCATTTT
CASSFPTGARNQPQHF
>-|TRBV28|13|TRBD2|TRBJ2-7
TGTGCCAGCAGGGAACCGGGGGGGGACGAGCAGTACTTC
CASREPGGDEQYF
>-|TRBV4-2|18|-|TRBJ2-1
TGTGCCAGCAGCCAAATCGATTTAAGGCGGGACTCCTACAATGAGCAGTTCTTC
CASSQIDLRRDSYNEQFF
>-|TRBV29-1|12|-|TRBJ2-3
TGCAGCGTTGCAGGGTCTCAAGATACGCAGTATTTT
CSVAGSQDTQYF
>once|TRBV6-5|16|-|TRBJ1-2
TGTGCCAGCAGTTACAGTGTGACAGGCCTTTCCTATGGCTACACCTTC
CASSYSVTGLSYGYTF
>-|TRBV29-1|13|-|TRBJ1-2
TGCAGCGTTTGGGACAACCTTCACTATGGCTACACCTTC
CSVWDNLHYGYTF
>-|TRBV29-1|12|-|TRBJ2-4
TGCAGCGTTGGGCCGGGGATGTACATTCAGTACTTC
CSVGPGMYIQYF
>-|TRBV7-3|14|-|TRBJ1-2
TGTGCCAGCAGCCCGACCGGCGGGGGCTATGGCTACACCTTC
CASSPTGGGYGYTF
>-|TRBV15|19|TRBD2|TRBJ2-7
TGTGCCACCAGCAGAGCCCGACCAGGAAAGACTAGCGTTTCCTACGAGCAGTACTTC
CATSRARPGKTSVSYEQYF
>-|TRBV5-5|15|TRBD1|TRBJ2-5
TGTGCCAGCAGCTCACGACAGGGCCCCCGGGAGACCCAGTACTTC
CASSSRQGPRETQYF
>-|TRBV27|15|TRBD1|TRBJ2-7
TGTGCCAGCAGCCCTCCCCCGGACAGGGGGCCCGAGCAGTACTTC
CASSPPPDRGPEQYF
>-|TRBV30|13|-|TRBJ1-6
TGTGCCTGGACCACACACAATAATTCACCCCTCCACTTT
CAWTTHNNSPLHF
>-|TRBV4-1|16|TRBD2|TRBJ2-7
TGCGCCAGCAGCCCTGCTACTAGCGCTAGCTCCTACGAGCAGTACTTC
CASSPATSASSYEQYF
>-|TRBV28|12|-|TRBJ1-1
TGTGCCAGCAGCTTCCTGAACACTGAAGCTTTCTTT
CASSFLNTEAFF
>-|TRBV5-5|16|-|TRBJ2-5
TGTGCCAGCAGCTCCACAACCATGACAGGGGAGGGGACCCAGTACTTC
CASSSTTMTGEGTQYF
>-|TRBV11-3|13|-|TRBJ2-2
TGTGCCAGCAGCTTAGGGGGGACAGGGGAGCTGTTTTTT
CASSLGGTGELFF
>-|TRBV7-9|17|TRBD2|TRBJ2-2
TGTGCCAGCAGCCAACACCGGACTAGCGGGAATTATTGGGAGCTGTTTTTT
CASSQHRTSGNYWELFF
>-|TRBV6-5|15|-|TRBJ2-2
TGTGCCAGCAGTCCGCGCCAGGGGCGGACCGGGGAGCTGTTTTTT
CASSPRQGRTGELFF
>-|TRBV27|16|TRBD2|TRBJ2-3
TGTGCCAGCAGTTTCACGAAGCGGGAGGAGGCAGATACGCAGTATTTT
CASSFTKREEADTQYF
>-|TRBV11-3|16|TRBD1|TRBJ1-5
TGTGCCAGCAGCTGCTTCCAGGGGGCTGGCAATCAGCCCCAGCATTTT
CASSCFQGAGNQPQHF
>-|TRBV19|14|TRBD1|TRBJ1-1
TGTGCCAGTTCCAAGAGGGGGCGGGATACTGAAGCTTTCTTT
CASSKRGRDTEAFF
>-|TRBV5-6|17|TRBD1|TRBJ2-1
TGTGCCAGCAGCCCGACAACAGGGGCTAACTTTCCGGGTGAGCAGTTCTTC
CASSPTTGANFPGEQFF
>few|TRBV9|15|-|TRBJ1-3
TGTGCCAGCAGCGCCTCAAGAGATCTGGGAAACACCATATATTTT
CASSASRDLGNTIYF
>-|TRBV7-2|16|-|TRBJ2-7
TGTGCCAGCAGCTTAGTTAGAGGTCGGGAAGCCTACGAGCAGTACTTC
CASSLVRGREAYEQYF
>-|TRBV11-2|14|TRBD2|TRBJ2-1
TGTGCCAGCAGCTCCCGTCCAGGGAGGGATGAGCAGTTCTTC
CASSSRPGRDEQFF
>-|TRBV7-8|16|TRBD2|TRBJ2-5
TGTGCCAGCAGCACCTCTAGCGGGAGATGGGTTGAGACCCAGTACTTC
CASSTSSGRWVETQYF
>many|TRBV14|14|-|TRBJ1-1
TGTGCCAGCAGCCAAGATCGGGGATATACTGAAGCTTTCTTT
CASSQDRGYTEAFF
>-|TRBV7-9|14|-|TRBJ1-3
TGTGCCAGCAGTCTTGCATCTGGCGGAAACACCATATATTTT
CASSLASGGNTIYF
>-|TRBV28|11|-|TRBJ2-7
TGTGCCAGCAGTACTTACTACGAGCAGTACTTC
CASSTYYEQYF
>-|TRBV11-2|16|TRBD2|TRBJ2-1
TGTGCCAGCAGCCCAAGACTAGCGGACTACTACAATGAGCAGTTCTTC
CASSPRLADYYNEQFF
>-|TRBV30|16|TRBD2|TRBJ2-3
TGTGCCTGGAGTGAGGGACTAGCGGGAAGCACAGATACGCAGTATTTT
CAWSEGLAGSTDTQYF
>-|TRBV10-3|14|-|TRBJ1-6
TGTGCCAGCAGCCGCAGCTCCTATAATTCACCCCTCCACTTT
CASSRSSYNSPLHF
>-|TRBV6-4|13|-|TRBJ1-2
TGTGCCAGCAGGAGGGGGGGAGGCGACAACTACACCTTC
CASRRGGGDNYTF
>-|TRBV5-1|15|TRBD1|TRBJ1-1
TGCGCCAGCAGCTTGAACAGGGGGTCTGACACTGAAGCTTTCTTT
CASSLNRGSDTEAFF
>-|TRBV19|16|-|TRBJ1-4
TGTGCCAGTAGTATTCGACAGTCCTATCCTAATGAAAAACTGTTTTTT
CASSIRQSYPNEKLFF
>-|TRBV7-9|14|-|TRBJ2-7
TGTGCCAGCAGCTCAGGACAGGGAGGGTTCGAGCAGTACTTC
CASSSGQGGFEQYF